This T cell receptor (beta chain) was sequenced for a study of blood T cell repertoires in COVID-19. In the study overall: The United States, Italy and Spain provided the acute and convalescent COVID-19 samples.

Patients in Seattle were enrolled during active infection, then followed longitudinally. The trim removed 3 bases at V and 4 bases at J, leaving 6 bases unmatched. Germline CDR1 is ENHRY and CDR2 is SYGVKD. The CDR3 loop spans 14 amino acids. Per the original data handling: Nucleated cell number was recorded as an estimate derived from reference gene primer amplification. Assay: immunoSEQ multiplex PCR; the TCRdb copy retains only in-frame clones and omits some. V, J and clone size reflect that table, while D and trimming were determined from the DNA. Of approximately 110,000 clones in the sample, approximately 81% were seen once.

The sequenced sample consisted of peripheral blood. The V call is TRBV10-3, the J call TRBJ2-7; 7 bases are a match to TRBD2. The sequence was collected from a man older than 75 with COVID-19, enrolled during active disease. In nucleotides, the CDR3 is TGTGCCATCAGTGACCCGGGGGGATCATACGAGCAGTACTTC. Translating gives CAISDPGGSYEQYF.